The T cell receptor beta chain under discussion was sequenced for a study of T-cell memory formation after mild COVID-19. TCRdb itself ran the 5' RACE reads through MiXCR, one entry per CDR3 protein. This table holds hundreds of thousands of distinct CDR3 sequences, 28% found once. Study findings and constraints: The finding that pre-infection memory included some responding clones suggested that cross-reactive memory joined.

Germline CDR1 and CDR2: LGHNA and YSLEER. V shed 2 bases and J 1 base; nucleotides not matched to a gene: 15. This CDR3 has 21 amino acids. Comment on this clonotype: Its specificity is unknown.

The V call is TRBV4-3, the J call TRBJ2-1; 12 nucleotides match TRBD2. Sequenced: PBMCs or a T cell subset sorted from them (not recorded which). The sequence was obtained from an adult woman who had mild COVID-19 (a few samples of this study predate the infection). Cell type and time point are not known. This chain's CDR3 is CASSQPVGRSSGRASYNEQFF. The CDR3 DNA reads as TGCGCCAGCAGCCAACCCGTAGGCCGCTCTAGCGGGAGGGCATCCTACAATGAGCAGTTCTTC.